The text below deals with one T cell receptor beta chain. The antigen it recognizes is unknown. No quality values exist for individual bases; no much larger clone is one base distant. Collaborating institutions collected whole blood in K2EDTA tubes following their own protocols. For TCRbeta analysis, collaborators shipped samples in one of three forms: frozen whole blood, isolated PBMCs, or DNA extracted from either of those sample types. These data belong to a study of blood T cell repertoires in COVID-19 (dated by TCRdb to 2018 to 2020). For the study in its entirety: The collaborator samples originated in the United States, Italy and Spain and spanned the acute and convalescent phases of COVID-19. The repertoires were made available in a free public database intended to serve as a resource for research on the immune response to SARS-CoV-2. The samples were drawn from two sources: the first 160 participants of the ongoing ImmuneRACE study, and 1,000 to 1,500 subjects contributed by 6 global collaborators. The prospective study material was composed of cDNA or gDNA derived from T cells, B-cell-depleted T cells, or PBMCs. A de-identified subject ID, COVID-19 status, age in years and sex were almost always included in the sample metadata. The dataset comprised deeply sampled blood TCRbeta repertoires from subjects exposed to, actively infected with, or recovered from COVID-19. Where HLA class I and class II types were available, the types were taken from metadata supplied by the sample provider, not from assay-based typing.

Summary of the overall study and its limitations: The amount of clinical and demographic metadata varied by source and participant and was provided uncurated.

TCRbeta CDR3 regions were amplified from genomic DNA using the immunoSEQ Assay, a bias-controlled multiplex PCR. The source study handled its data this way. Nucleated cell counts per sample were estimated from amplification of reference gene primers within the assay. To quantify the absolute abundance of each unique TCRbeta CDR3 rearrangement, sequence reads were collapsed and filtered. For each sample, productive Simpson clonality was calculated as the square root of Simpson's diversity index over productive rearrangements. TCRdb limited this immuneACCESS table to in-frame rearrangements with V and J called. A share of clones is missing; checked studies link under half to unresolved V genes, and the rest is unexplained. The DNA gave D and trimming, while V, J and clone size come from that table. This sample gives under 300,000 clones in total; 70% to 90% of them show up just once. Jointly, the top ten make up over 3.5% of the sample.

The source material was peripheral blood. This clonotype originated in a woman in her thirties or forties with acute or convalescent COVID-19.

This receptor has the CDR3 CASSKVRSKRGDTEAFF. The nucleotide sequence is given as TGTGCCAGCAGCAAAGTAAGGTCAAAACGGGGGGACACTGAAGCTTTCTTT. The chain is encoded by TRBV21-1 joined to TRBJ1-1. TRBV21-1 is reported as a pseudogene. CDR3 length: 17 amino acids, cysteine to phenylalanine. Of all the DNA, just the CDR3 is kept, 51 bases in frame from base 1.